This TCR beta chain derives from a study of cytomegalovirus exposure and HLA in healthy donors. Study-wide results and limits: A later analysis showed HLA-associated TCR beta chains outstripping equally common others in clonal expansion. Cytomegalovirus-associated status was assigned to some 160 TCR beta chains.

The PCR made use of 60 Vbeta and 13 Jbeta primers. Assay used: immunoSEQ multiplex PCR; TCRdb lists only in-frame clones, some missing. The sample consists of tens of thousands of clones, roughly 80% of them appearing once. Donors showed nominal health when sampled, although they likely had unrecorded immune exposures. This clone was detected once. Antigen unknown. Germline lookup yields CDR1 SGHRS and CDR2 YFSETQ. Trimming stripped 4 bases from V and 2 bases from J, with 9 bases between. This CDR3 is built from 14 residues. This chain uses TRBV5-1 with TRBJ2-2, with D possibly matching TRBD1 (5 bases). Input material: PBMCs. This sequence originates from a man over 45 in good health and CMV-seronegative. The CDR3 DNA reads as TGCGCCAGCAGCGACCAGGGTAACACCGGGGAGCTGTTTTTT. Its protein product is CASSDQGNTGELFF.